This TCR beta chain stems from a study of identical twins. CDR1 is SGHTA, CDR2 FQGNSA, per germline. This CDR3 contains 16 residues. V shed 5 bases, J shed 6 bases, and the junction held 10 bases outside the gene matches. A universal primer site arose from template switching, and cDNA bore unique molecular identifiers. TCRdb re-analysed the 5' RACE reads in MiXCR, keeping a single row per CDR3 protein. The sample has approximately 150,000 distinct CDR3 sequences, 3% to 4.5% seen once; the top ten hold around 8%. The sequencing input was memory T cells sorted from blood. The V gene is TRBV7-2, the J gene TRBJ2-3, with TRBD2 matching 11 bases. The source is a man between 18 and 35 years old in good health. The CDR3 DNA sequence: TGTGCCAGCAGCCTATTGGGGTCTAGCGGGAGGGATACGCAGTATTTT. Translating it yields CASSLLGSSGRDTQYF.